The 5 T cell receptor beta chains below come from one sample, sequenced in a study of beta chain features in type 1 diabetes. Their cognate antigens are unknown. Findings and limits, study-wide: Shortening of TCRB CDR3s, moderate but significant, appeared in all four CD4+ subsets of Type 1 diabetes patients.

Isolated RNA was reverse transcribed in full, so expressed TCRB transcripts were sequenced. Generated by immunoSEQ multiplex PCR, the TCRdb table keeps only in-frame clones and is missing some. Altogether about 28,000 clones are present, about 61% being singletons, with the ten largest covering about 2.5%. Source material: Tregs from blood. The receptors derive from a woman in her twenties or thirties with type 1 diabetes.

The J gene is TRBJ2-3, the V gene TRBV29-1; D might be TRBD2 (5 bases). The V end was cut by 4 bases, the J end by 2 bases, with 16 bases between. The CDR3 has 15 amino acids. Germline V CDR1 and CDR2: SQVTM, ANQGSEA. Here the CDR3 DNA reads TGCAGCGTTGGTTACCGGGGTCGTCTCACAGATACGCAGTATTTT. Translation: CSVGYRGRLTDTQYF.

This chain uses TRBV7-9 with TRBJ2-3; D remains unclear. CDR1 SEHNR and CDR2 FQNEAQ come from the germline V gene (reference sequence). There are 13 residues in the CDR3. Trimming stripped 2 bases from V and 4 bases from J, with 7 bases between. This chain's CDR3 is CASSLRGADTQYF. The CDR3 nucleotides read TGTGCCAGCAGCTTAAGAGGAGCAGATACGCAGTATTTT.

By proportion, this clone is medium-sized. The V call is TRBV7-9, the J call TRBJ2-2; D is possibly TRBD1 (6 bases). This CDR3 is 15 amino acids long. Trimming left V 6 bases short and J 4 bases short, with 15 bases between. CDR1 is SEHNR, CDR2 FQNEAQ, per germline (reference sequence). CDR3 in DNA: TGTGCCAGCAGACGATCGTCAGGGGTCACCGGGGAGCTGTTTTTT. As protein: CASRRSSGVTGELFF.

This chain links TRBV28 with TRBJ2-7, with 8 bases aligning to TRBD1. Germline CDR1 MDHEN, CDR2 SYDVKM. V lost 6 bases, J lost 5 bases, and 9 bases stayed unmatched. The CDR3 extends over 14 amino acids. CDR3 region: CASSPGQGINEQYF. As DNA, the CDR3 is TGTGCCAGCAGCCCTGGACAGGGTATCAACGAGCAGTACTTC.

The chain couples TRBV5-1 to TRBJ2-5; D remains unclear. Trimming pared 4 bases from V and 0 bases from J, leaving 10 bases between. Germline lookup yields CDR1 SGHRS and CDR2 YFSETQ. The CDR3 has 14 amino acids. The CDR3 spells CASSRGGYQETQYF. The DNA of the CDR3 is TGCGCCAGCAGCCGCGGTGGGTACCAAGAGACCCAGTACTTC.